Below are 14 T cell receptor beta chains sequenced from a single sample in a study of blood T cell repertoires in COVID-19. The repertoire was sequenced with immunoSEQ multiplex PCR; TCRdb's copy has only in-frame clones and lacks some. The data show around 250,000 clones, with 70% to 90% seen just once and approximately 2% held by the top ten. The sequencing sample was made of PBMCs or T cells enriched from blood (not recorded which). The source of these receptors is a woman in her fifties or sixties who had recovered from COVID-19.

This chain uses TRBV18 with TRBJ2-5, with D possibly TRBD1 on 5 matching bases. Germline CDR1 and CDR2: KGHSH and LQKENI. Trimming removed 1 base from V and 2 bases from J, with 11 bases in between. The CDR3 contains 15 residues. Here the CDR3 reads CASSPRQGTQETQYF. The CDR3 DNA reads TGTGCCAGCTCACCACGTCAGGGAACACAAGAGACCCAGTACTTC. The full variable domain, its missing parts supplied by reference TRBV18 and TRBJ2-5, is NAGVMQNPRHLVRRRGQEARLRCSPMKGHSHVYWYRQLPEEGLKFMVYLQKENIIDESGMPKERFSAEFPKEGPSILRIQQVVRGDSAAYFCASSPRQGTQETQYFGPGTRLLVL.

This clone was counted at least ten times. CDR3 residues: CASSRGQGRAYNSPLHF. CDR3 DNA sequence: TGTGCCAGCAGTAGGGGACAGGGGCGGGCCTATAATTCACCCCTCCACTTT. This sequence joins TRBV27 and TRBJ1-6; 10 bases are shared with TRBD1. V shed 5 bases, J shed 2 bases, and the junction held 6 bases outside the gene matches. The germline gives CDR1 MNHEY, CDR2 SMNVEV (reference sequence). The CDR3 is made up of 17 amino acids.

This clone was seen only a few times. The rearrangement links TRBV19 to TRBJ1-6; possibly TRBD1 for D (6 bases). Germline V lookup: CDR1 LNHDA, CDR2 SQIVND (reference sequence). V dropped 7 bases and J dropped 4 bases, with 14 bases sitting between them. The CDR3 consists of 15 residues. CDR3 nucleotides: TGTGCCAGTAATACCGGGACACTTTATAATTCACCCCTCCACTTT. The encoded protein is CASNTGTLYNSPLHF.

The J gene is TRBJ1-1, the V gene TRBV27; D possibly corresponds to TRBD1 (5 bases). V dropped 3 bases and J dropped 1 base, with 15 bases sitting between them. The CDR3 runs to 16 residues. The germline CDR1 and CDR2 sequences are MNHEY and SMNVEV (reference sequence). CDR3 residues: CASSFGAGFSNTEAFF. The DNA for the CDR3 is TGTGCCAGCAGTTTTGGCGCAGGGTTCTCGAACACTGAAGCTTTCTTT.

The chain carries TRBV11-2 and TRBJ1-1; D is undetermined. Germline-derived CDR1 and CDR2 are SGHAT and FQNNGV. The CDR3 contains 14 residues. V shed 5 bases and J shed 4 bases, with 14 bases lying between them. CDR3 protein: CASSLGVRGTEAFF. The DNA for the CDR3 is TGTGCCAGCAGCCTCGGGGTTCGGGGCACTGAAGCTTTCTTT.

The CDR3 loop reads CASSSEYRGHEQYF. The CDR3, as DNA: TGTGCCAGCAGCTCGGAGTACAGGGGCCACGAGCAGTACTTC. The rearrangement links TRBV5-5 to TRBJ2-7, with 7 bases lining up with TRBD1. Germline CDR1 is SGHKS and CDR2 is YYEKEE (reference sequence). The CDR3 spans 14 residues. V dropped 3 bases and J dropped 5; count of bases not matched to a gene: 8.

V usage is TRBV18 and J usage is TRBJ2-1; 7 bases fit TRBD1. CDR1 is KGHSH and CDR2 is LQKENI in the germline V gene. Trimming removed 5 bases from V and 7 bases from J; junction bases left unmatched: 11. The CDR3 runs 15 residues. The CDR3 nucleotides read TGTGCCAGCTCAAGATCTTTGGGACAGTTAAATGAGCAGTTCTTC. Residues: CASSRSLGQLNEQFF.

The J gene is TRBJ2-1, the V gene TRBV7-3; 7 nucleotides align to TRBD1. CDR1 and CDR2 from the germline V gene are SGHTA and FQGTGA. Germline trimming cut 5 bases from V and 3 bases from J; bases unmatched to any gene: 10. The CDR3 has 16 residues. The CDR3 nucleotides read TGTGCCAGCAGCCCCACAAGGGGGCTAGGCTACAATGAGCAGTTCTTC. Residues: CASSPTRGLGYNEQFF.

The rearrangement uses TRBV19 and TRBJ1-5; a possible D gene is TRBD1 (5 bases). From germline, CDR1 is LNHDA and CDR2 SQIVND (reference sequence). The CDR3 is 15 residues long. The V end was cut by 7 bases, the J end by 1 base, with 14 bases between. CDR3 region: CASTGSGWSNQPQHF. In DNA form, the CDR3 reads TGTGCCAGTACTGGGTCAGGGTGGAGCAATCAGCCCCAGCATTTT.

CDR3 amino acids: CASSDFPGGHEQYF. In DNA, the CDR3 is TGTGCCAGCAGTGATTTCCCAGGGGGCCACGAGCAGTACTTC. J is TRBJ2-7 and V is TRBV6-1; 8 positions agree with TRBD1. CDR1 MNHNS and CDR2 SASEGT come from the germline V gene. This CDR3 is 14 amino acids long. V lost 3 bases and J lost 5; bases outside the gene matches: 6.

The V gene is TRBV7-9, the J gene TRBJ2-7; 8 bases agree with TRBD1. This CDR3 has 14 amino acids. V shed 5 bases, J shed 6 bases, and the junction held 9 bases outside the gene matches. Germline assignment: CDR1 SEHNR and CDR2 FQNEAQ (reference sequence). CDR3 coding DNA: TGTGCCAGCAGCCCCGGACAGGGAGAAGGCGAGCAGTACTTC. Its protein product is CASSPGQGEGEQYF. The full variable domain, rest sourced from reference TRBV7-9 and TRBJ2-7, is DTGVSQNPRHKITKRGQNVTFRCDPISEHNRLYWYRQTLGQGPEFLTYFQNEAQLEKSRLLSDRFSAERPKGSFSTLEIQRTEQGDSAMYLCASSPGQGEGEQYFGPGTRLTVT.

J is TRBJ2-2 and V is TRBV4-1, with D possibly being TRBD2 (5 bases). Looked up from germline, CDR1 is MGHRA and CDR2 is YSYEKL. Trimming removed 1 base from V and 5 bases from J, with 23 bases in between. The CDR3 has 19 amino acids. The CDR3: CASSQGIERPAPGTGELFF. The DNA of the CDR3 is TGCGCCAGCAGCCAAGGGATCGAGCGGCCCGCCCCGGGTACCGGGGAGCTGTTTTTT.

This clone has a single count. The rearrangement links TRBV28 to TRBJ1-3; a weak D match, TRBD1 (5 bases). Per the germline V gene, CDR1 is MDHEN and CDR2 is SYDVKM. The V gene lost 4 bases and the J gene lost 2 bases, with 9 bases spanning the gap. The CDR3 consists of 14 residues. The CDR3 DNA sequence: TGTGCCAGCAGTTGGGGCCTCGCTGGAAACACCATATATTTT. Translated: CASSWGLAGNTIYF.

There are a few counts of this clone. The V gene is TRBV19, the J gene TRBJ1-1, with a tentative D call TRBD1 (6 bases). V lost 3 bases and J lost 7, with 12 bases in between. This CDR3 has 13 residues. CDR1 and CDR2 from the germline V gene are LNHDA and SQIVND (reference sequence). The CDR3 is CASSILDSGEAFF. The DNA for the CDR3 is TGTGCCAGTAGTATTTTGGACAGCGGTGAAGCTTTCTTT.